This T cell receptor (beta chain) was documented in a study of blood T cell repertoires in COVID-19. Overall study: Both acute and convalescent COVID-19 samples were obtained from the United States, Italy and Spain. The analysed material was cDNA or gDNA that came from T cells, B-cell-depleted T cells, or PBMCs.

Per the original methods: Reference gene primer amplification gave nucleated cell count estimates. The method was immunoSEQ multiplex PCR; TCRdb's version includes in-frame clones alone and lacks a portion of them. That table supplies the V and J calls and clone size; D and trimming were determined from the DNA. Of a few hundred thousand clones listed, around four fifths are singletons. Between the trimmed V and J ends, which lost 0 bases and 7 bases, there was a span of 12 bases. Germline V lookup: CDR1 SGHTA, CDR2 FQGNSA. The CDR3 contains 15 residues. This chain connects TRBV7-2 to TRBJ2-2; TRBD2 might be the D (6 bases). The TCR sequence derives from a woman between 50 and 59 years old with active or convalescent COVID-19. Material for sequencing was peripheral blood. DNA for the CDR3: TGTGCCAGCAGCTTAGCGGCTAGCGCGGGCGGGGAGCTGTTTTTT. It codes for CASSLAASAGGELFF.